This passage covers 3 T cell receptor beta chains from one sample sequenced in a study of OX40 agonist ivuxolimab in advanced cancers. TCRdb's table, derived via immunoSEQ multiplex PCR, lists solely in-frame clones and lacks some. The sample has roughly 53,000 clones; 85% to 95% are singletons. The sample here was CD4+ or CD8+ T cells sorted from blood, taken in a trial of the OX40 agonist ivuxolimab. Receptors were obtained from an adult with an advanced solid tumor such as melanoma, head and neck, liver or kidney cancer.

The genes are TRBV4-3 and TRBJ2-2; TRBD2 matches at 9 bases. The CDR3 has 16 amino acids. Germline V gene data show CDR1 as LGHNA and CDR2 as YSLEER. With 0 bases clipped from V and 4 bases from J, the junction kept 3 bases outside the gene matches. The CDR3 loop is CASSQDLAGSTGELFF. In DNA, the CDR3 is TGCGCCAGCAGCCAAGATCTAGCGGGAAGCACCGGGGAGCTGTTTTTT.

The gene calls are TRBV2 and TRBJ2-3, with D perhaps matching TRBD2 (5 bases). Germline assignment: CDR1 SNHLY and CDR2 FYNNEI. The CDR3 runs 14 residues. The V and J ends lost 9 bases and 0 bases respectively, with 13 bases between them. The CDR3 sequence is CARGAESSTDTQYF. In DNA, the CDR3 is TGTGCCAGGGGAGCGGAGTCTAGCACAGATACGCAGTATTTT.

V and J are TRBV27 and TRBJ1-1; D not certain. Per the germline V gene, CDR1 is MNHEY and CDR2 is SMNVEV (reference sequence). The V end lost 2 bases, the J end lost 3 bases, and 4 bases lay between the germline ends. CDR3 length equals 12 residues. CDR3 in amino acids: CASSLGDTEAFF. In DNA form, the CDR3 reads TGTGCCAGCAGTTTAGGGGACACTGAAGCTTTCTTT.